These 27 T cell receptor beta chains came from one sample sequenced in a study of T cell responses to AZD1222 COVID-19 vaccine. The method was immunoSEQ multiplex PCR; TCRdb's version includes in-frame clones alone and lacks a portion of them. The sample holds 100,000 to 150,000 clones, nearly 90% seen once. The sample in question was peripheral blood, obtained on day 0 of AZD1222 vaccination. These receptors all stem from an adult in good health.

The rearrangement joins TRBV2 to TRBJ1-5, with D possibly TRBD1 on 5 matching bases. The germline V gene encodes CDR1 SNHLY and CDR2 FYNNEI. CDR3 size: 15 residues. The V end was cut by 2 bases, the J end by 2 bases, with 10 bases between. This CDR3 reads CASSESGGRNQPQHF. The CDR3 coding sequence is TGTGCCAGCAGTGAATCGGGGGGTCGCAATCAGCCCCAGCATTTT.

This clone was recorded once. The CDR3 DNA is TGTGCCAGCAGCTTAACAAGCGGCGGACTAACCTACAATGAGCAGTTCTTC. Its translation: CASSLTSGGLTYNEQFF. The chain recombines TRBV5-6 with TRBJ2-1; D perhaps matches TRBD2 (6 bases). The CDR3 loop spans 17 amino acids. The germline V gene encodes CDR1 SGHDT and CDR2 YYEEEE. Trimming left V 2 bases short and J 2 bases short, with 17 bases between.

This clone turned up a few times. The V and J genes are TRBV12-5 and TRBJ1-4; TRBD1 aligns across 9 bases. The length of the CDR3 is 15 residues. Looked up from germline, CDR1 is LGHNT and CDR2 is FRNRAP. Trimming took 2 bases from V and 8 from J; bases not matched to a gene: 6. CDR3 sequence reads: CASGLLGTGSEKLFF. In DNA form, the CDR3 reads TGTGCTAGTGGTTTGCTAGGGACAGGGAGCGAAAAACTGTTTTTT.

The chain recombines TRBV6-5 with TRBJ1-1; D is ambiguous. The CDR3 has 13 amino acids. Trimming cost V 5 bases and J 1 base, with 8 bases left between them. Germline CDR1 is MNHEY and CDR2 is SVGAGI. The DNA of the CDR3 is TGTGCCAGCAGTACGGATTGGAACACTGAAGCTTTCTTT. This sequence encodes CASSTDWNTEAFF.

The CDR3 spells CASSTGQGNEQYF. The CDR3 DNA reads as TGTGCCAGCAGCACAGGACAGGGGAACGAGCAGTACTTC. This sequence joins TRBV7-7 and TRBJ2-7, with 9 bases that match TRBD1. J was trimmed by 5 bases and V by 5 bases; bases with no gene match: 4. Per germline, CDR1 SSHAT and CDR2 FNYEAQ (reference sequence). The CDR3 runs 13 residues.

CDR3 sequence (DNA): TGTGCCAGCAGTCCCAGAGGAGCGGGGACCTATGGCTACACCTTC. It specifies CASSPRGAGTYGYTF. The chain recombines TRBV27 with TRBJ1-2, with D maybe TRBD1 (5 bases). CDR3 length equals 15 residues. The V gene lost 5 bases and the J gene lost 4 bases, with 17 bases spanning the gap. Per germline, CDR1 MNHEY and CDR2 SMNVEV (reference sequence).

This chain joins TRBV4-1 and TRBJ2-6; the match to TRBD1 covers 8 bases. The germline CDR1 and CDR2 sequences are MGHRA and YSYEKL. The trim removed 1 base at V and 4 bases at J, leaving 6 bases unmatched. The CDR3 runs 17 residues. CDR3 loop: CASSQATGANGANVLTF. In DNA form, the CDR3 reads TGCGCCAGCAGCCAAGCGACAGGGGCGAACGGGGCCAACGTCCTGACTTTC.

The chain joins TRBV2 to TRBJ2-3; D gene uncertain. The CDR3 has 11 residues. V lost 6 bases, J lost 5 bases, and 6 bases lay in between. The germline gives CDR1 SNHLY, CDR2 FYNNEI. The chain's CDR3 is CASRMVDTQYF. CDR3 DNA sequence: TGTGCCAGCAGGATGGTAGATACGCAGTATTTT.

This rearrangement joins TRBV11-2 to TRBJ2-3, with 14 nucleotides matching TRBD2. CDR1 and CDR2 from the germline V gene are SGHAT and FQNNGV. V dropped 5 bases and J dropped 6; count of bases not matched to a gene: 16. The CDR3 runs 19 residues. CDR3 sequence: CASSTGRGLAGEVRDTQYF. Here the CDR3 DNA reads TGTGCCAGCAGCACGGGGAGGGGACTAGCGGGAGAGGTCAGGGATACGCAGTATTTT. The whole variable domain, filled in from reference TRBV11-2 and TRBJ2-3, reads EAGVAQSPRYKIIEKRQSVAFWCNPISGHATLYWYQQILGQGPKLLIQFQNNGVVDDSQLPKDRFSAERLKGVDSTLKIQPAKLEDSAVYLCASSTGRGLAGEVRDTQYFGPGTRLTVL.

There are a few counts of this clone. V gene TRBV7-2 combines with J gene TRBJ2-7, with D unclear. Germline V CDR1 and CDR2: SGHTA, FQGNSA. The CDR3 length is 16 residues. Trimming took off 0 bases at V and 0 bases at J, with 12 bases between the two ends. DNA of the CDR3: TGTGCCAGCAGCTTAGCGCGTCAATCACCCTCCTACGAGCAGTACTTC. Translated, it gives CASSLARQSPSYEQYF.

The J gene is TRBJ1-6, the V gene TRBV19; 7 bases agree with TRBD1. CDR1 is LNHDA and CDR2 is SQIVND in the germline V gene (reference sequence). There are 15 residues in the CDR3. V dropped 6 bases and J dropped 0; count of bases not matched to a gene: 2. The CDR3 DNA reads TGTGCCAGTAGCGGGGACAGCTCCTATAATTCACCCCTCCACTTT. It specifies CASSGDSSYNSPLHF. The full variable domain, completed using reference TRBV19 and TRBJ1-6, is DGGITQSPKYLFRKEGQNVTLSCEQNLNHDAMYWYRQDPGQGLRLIYYSQIVNDFQKGDIAEGYSVSREKKESFPLTVTSAQKNPTAFYLCASSGDSSYNSPLHFGNGTRLTVT.

This clone was picked up a small number of times. V gene TRBV5-5 combines with J gene TRBJ2-1, with 11 bases identical to TRBD2. V lost 4 bases, J lost 6 bases, and 9 bases stayed unmatched. CDR3 length: 16 residues. CDR1 and CDR2 (germline): SGHKS, YYEKEE (reference sequence). CDR3: CASSHRGLAEINEQFF. For the CDR3, the DNA is TGTGCCAGCAGCCACCGGGGACTAGCGGAAATCAATGAGCAGTTCTTC.

The chain joins TRBV10-3 to TRBJ1-5; 8 bases are shared with TRBD1. J lost 4 bases, V lost 0 bases, and 2 bases had no gene match. Germline-derived CDR1 and CDR2 are ENHRY and SYGVKD. The CDR3 has 15 amino acids. CDR3 residues: CAISESTGVNQPQHF. Here the CDR3 DNA reads TGTGCCATCAGTGAGTCGACAGGGGTGAATCAGCCCCAGCATTTT.

The chain joins TRBV7-9 to TRBJ2-5; 14 positions agree with TRBD2. CDR1 and CDR2 from the germline V gene are SEHNR and FQNEAQ (reference sequence). CDR3 length equals 17 residues. The J segment lost 0 bases and the V segment lost 5 bases, leaving 5 bases of the junction unmatched. The CDR3 nucleotides are TGTGCCAGCAGCACGGGACTAGCGGGGGCAGACCAAGAGACCCAGTACTTC. Its translation: CASSTGLAGADQETQYF.

V gene TRBV28 combines with J gene TRBJ1-1; perhaps TRBD1 as D (6 bases). This CDR3 comprises 13 residues. The V end was cut by 7 bases, the J end by 4 bases, with 13 bases between. Germline lookup yields CDR1 MDHEN and CDR2 SYDVKM. CDR3 coding DNA: TGTGCCAGCACGTTCGGAGGGGGCACTGAAGCTTTCTTT. This gives the protein CASTFGGGTEAFF.

The chain links TRBV15 to TRBJ2-7; 9 bases are shared with TRBD1. The junction had 9 bases not matched to a gene; V was cut back by 8 bases and J by 1 base. The V gene's germline CDR1 is LNHNV and CDR2 YYDKDF (reference sequence). The CDR3 covers 15 residues. CDR3 DNA: TGTGCCACCCGGGAGAAGGGACAGGGTTCCTACGAGCAGTACTTC. Translation: CATREKGQGSYEQYF.

The chain is built from TRBV19 and TRBJ2-2; 10 bases align to TRBD2. The trim removed 10 bases at V and 0 bases at J, leaving 8 bases unmatched. Germline CDR1 LNHDA, CDR2 SQIVND (reference sequence). This CDR3 is 16 amino acids long. The CDR3 nucleotides read TGTGCCACCGGGATAGCGGGGGGCGCGAACACCGGGGAGCTGTTTTTT. This translates into CATGIAGGANTGELFF.

The CDR3 region is CASSQGQALTEKLFF. The CDR3 coding sequence is TGTGCCAGCAGCCAAGGACAAGCATTGACTGAAAAACTGTTTTTT. The chain is built from TRBV2 and TRBJ1-4; a weak D match, TRBD1 (5 bases). Germline V gives CDR1 SNHLY, CDR2 FYNNEI. Between the trimmed V and J ends, which lost 6 bases and 7 bases, there was a span of 18 bases. This CDR3 spans 15 amino acids.

The chain is built from TRBV28 and TRBJ1-5; a possible D gene is TRBD1 (5 bases). The CDR3 length is 14 residues. Germline V gives CDR1 MDHEN, CDR2 SYDVKM. Trimming removed 3 bases from V and 6 bases from J, with 12 bases in between. The CDR3 region has the DNA TGTGCCAGCAGTTTCAGGGATTTCGGTCAGCCCCAGCATTTT. Translation: CASSFRDFGQPQHF.

This rearrangement joins TRBV30 to TRBJ1-5; 12 bases line up with TRBD1. Per germline, CDR1 GTSNPN and CDR2 SVGIG (reference sequence). The CDR3 runs to 15 residues. V dropped 2 bases and J dropped 6; count of bases not matched to a gene: 5. CDR3 in DNA: TGTGCCTGGAGTACCGGGACAGGGGGCCGTCAGCCCCAGCATTTT. This encodes CAWSTGTGGRQPQHF.

The rearrangement uses TRBV24-1 and TRBJ2-5; D gene uncertain. The V and J ends lost 2 bases and 5 bases respectively, with 14 bases between them. This CDR3 is built from 15 residues. The germline CDR1 and CDR2 sequences are KGHDR and SFDVKD. The CDR3 here is CATSDSHSVPETQYF. The CDR3 coding sequence is TGTGCCACCAGTGATTCCCACAGCGTCCCCGAGACCCAGTACTTC.

CDR3 residues: CASRGSGLAGGYQETQYF. As DNA, the CDR3 is TGTGCCAGCAGGGGGTCGGGACTAGCGGGAGGATACCAAGAGACCCAGTACTTC. The rearrangement uses TRBV2 and TRBJ2-5, with 15 positions matching TRBD2. J lost 0 bases, V lost 6 bases, and 8 bases had no gene match. Germline lookup yields CDR1 SNHLY and CDR2 FYNNEI. The CDR3 spans 18 residues.

The rearrangement joins TRBV7-2 to TRBJ2-2; 11 bases are a match to TRBD2. Trimming took 0 bases from V and 1 from J; bases not matched to a gene: 1. Germline V gives CDR1 SGHTA, CDR2 FQGNSA. The CDR3 totals 17 residues. The CDR3 sequence is CASSLAGLAVNTGELFF. CDR3 nucleotide sequence: TGTGCCAGCAGCTTAGCGGGACTAGCGGTGAACACCGGGGAGCTGTTTTTT. The variable domain in full, with the rest retrieved from reference TRBV7-2 and TRBJ2-2, is GAGVSQSPSNKVTEKGKDVELRCDPISGHTALYWYRQSLGQGLEFLIYFQGNSAPDKSGLPSDRFSAERTGGSVSTLTIQRTQQEDSAVYLCASSLAGLAVNTGELFFGEGSRLTVL.

The rearrangement joins TRBV11-2 to TRBJ2-1, with TRBD2 identical over 8 bases. The CDR3 is made up of 15 amino acids. The V gene's germline CDR1 is SGHAT and CDR2 FQNNGV. The V and J ends lost 5 bases and 6 bases, in that order; junction bases with no gene match: 9. The CDR3 DNA is TGTGCCAGCAGCCCATTTCGGACTAGCTCCAATGAGCAGTTCTTC. The encoded protein is CASSPFRTSSNEQFF.

The chain joins TRBV6-2 or TRBV6-3 to TRBJ1-4; D is possibly TRBD1 (6 bases). CDR1 is MNHEY and CDR2 is SVGEGT in the germline V gene. CDR3 size: 15 residues. V dropped 0 bases and J dropped 6 bases, with 11 bases sitting between them. CDR3 in amino acids: CASSYSGRGDEKLFF. CDR3 nucleotide sequence: TGTGCCAGCAGTTACTCGGGCAGGGGAGATGAAAAACTGTTTTTT.

This rearrangement joins TRBV5-6 to TRBJ2-7; no clear D. V was pared by 4 bases and J by 2 bases, with 4 bases between. The CDR3 runs to 11 residues. Per the germline V gene, CDR1 is SGHDT and CDR2 is YYEEEE. The DNA for the CDR3 is TGTGCCAGCAGCAGGGCCTACGAGCAGTACTTC. Protein sequence: CASSRAYEQYF.

This sequence joins TRBV5-1 and TRBJ2-1; D is perhaps TRBD1 (6 bases). Germline V gives CDR1 SGHRS, CDR2 YFSETQ. With 3 bases removed from V and 10 bases from J, the gap between germline ends came to 8 bases. This CDR3 has 11 residues. The CDR3 bases are TGCGCCAGCAGCTCCCAGGGGGAGCAGTTCTTC. Its translation: CASSSQGEQFF.